The 21 T cell receptor beta chains below come from one sample, sequenced in a study of spatial heterogeneity in lung cancer. Using its own MiXCR run on the 5' RACE reads, TCRdb lists one record per CDR3 protein. The sample yields more than 15,000 distinct CDR3 sequences, 6.3% seen once. The time point is: blood at routine non-recurrence follow-up after resection. The sample consisted of PBMCs, taken at follow-up. These TCRs come from a male donor with early-stage non-small cell lung cancer.

In this sample, this clonotype turned up many times. The chain recombines TRBV2 with TRBJ2-7, with D unresolved. Per the germline V gene, CDR1 is SNHLY and CDR2 is FYNNEI. This CDR3 has 11 amino acids. Trimming removed 2 bases at V and 12 bases at J, with 11 bases between. The CDR3 nucleotides are TGTGCCAGCAGTGAATCCCCAATCGGGTACTTC. It encodes CASSESPIGYF.

Turning to this clonotype: A much bigger clone sits one base away, suggesting this may be a read error. V is TRBV5-6 and J is TRBJ2-5, with 8 bases that match TRBD1. The CDR3 is 14 residues long. The V gene's germline CDR1 is SGHDT and CDR2 YYEEEE. With 10 bases clipped from V and 5 bases from J, the junction kept 13 bases outside the gene matches. CDR3 in DNA: TGTGCCGGCAACGCAGGGGGCGCGGAGGAGACCCAGTACTTC. It encodes CAGNAGGAEETQYF.

In its sample, this clonotype ranks as medium-sized. V gene TRBV7-2 combines with J gene TRBJ2-5, with unresolved D. Germline CDR1 and CDR2: SGHTA and FQGNSA. The CDR3 contains 11 residues. Trimming stripped 5 bases from V and 3 bases from J, with 4 bases between. CDR3 residues: CASSPKETQYF. In nucleotides, the CDR3 is TGTGCCAGCAGCCCCAAAGAGACCCAGTACTTC.

V usage is TRBV20-1 and J usage is TRBJ2-2; weak D call: TRBD2 (6 bases). CDR3 size: 15 residues. Deletions cut 2 bases from V and 0 bases from J, with 10 bases between. CDR1 and CDR2 from the germline V gene are DFQATT and SNEGSKA (reference sequence). The CDR3 protein is CSARYGGPNTGELFF. CDR3 DNA: TGCAGTGCTAGATACGGGGGTCCGAACACCGGGGAGCTGTTTTTT.

In this sample, this clonotype turned up many times. This rearrangement joins TRBV5-1 to TRBJ2-2, with D perhaps matching TRBD2 (5 bases). Between the trimmed V and J ends, which lost 6 bases and 2 bases, there was a span of 14 bases. The CDR3 is 15 residues long. Germline loops: CDR1 SGHRS, CDR2 YFSETQ. For the CDR3, the DNA is TGCGCCAGCACCCGACCAGAGGGAAACACCGGGGAGCTGTTTTTT. Translation: CASTRPEGNTGELFF.

This clonotype showed up many times. The chain employs TRBV6-2 or TRBV6-3 and TRBJ2-3; TRBD1 matches 7 bases. The CDR3 is made up of 12 amino acids. With V trimmed by 6 bases and J by 5 bases, 2 bases remained unmatched. The germline V gene has CDR1 MNHEY and CDR2 SVGEGT. CDR3 in amino acids: CASRTGIDTQYF. The CDR3 DNA follows: TGTGCCAGCAGGACAGGGATAGATACGCAGTATTTT.

This chain connects TRBV7-6 to TRBJ1-5; 8 nucleotides line up with TRBD1. CDR3 length: 14 amino acids. Germline CDR1 and CDR2: SGHVS and FNYEAQ. The V segment lost 5 bases and the J segment 6 bases; nucleotides outside the gene matches: 6. The CDR3 sequence is CASSAGQGSQPQHF. The CDR3 coding sequence is TGTGCCAGCAGCGCTGGACAGGGCAGTCAGCCCCAGCATTTT.

This clonotype has at least ten counts. The CDR3 nucleotides are TGTGCCAGCAGCTCCACCCCGGGACAGGGATTCCAGGGGCAGTTCTTC. It codes for CASSSTPGQGFQGQFF. This chain joins TRBV7-8 and TRBJ2-1; TRBD1 agrees at 9 bases. Germline loops: CDR1 SGHVS, CDR2 FQNEAQ. V shed 4 bases and J 12 bases; nucleotides not matched to a gene: 16. The CDR3 loop spans 16 amino acids.

This clonotype was recorded many times. This chain connects TRBV5-1 to TRBJ2-7; D possibly corresponds to TRBD1 (5 bases). The CDR3 spans 15 residues. The germline V gene has CDR1 SGHRS and CDR2 YFSETQ. Trimming shortened V by 4 bases and J by 3 bases, and 17 bases separated the two germline ends. CDR3 DNA: TGCGCCAGCAGCCCATCCGACAGCCCCAACTACGAGCAGTACTTC. This gives the protein CASSPSDSPNYEQYF.

Relative to its sample, this clonotype is medium-sized. The chain links TRBV4-1 to TRBJ1-6; D ambiguous. The CDR3 contains 14 residues. CDR1 MGHRA and CDR2 YSYEKL come from the germline V gene. The ends were cut back, 0 bases at V and 4 bases at J, with 4 bases in the middle. Here the CDR3 reads CASSQEGYNSPLHF. CDR3 sequence (DNA): TGCGCCAGCAGCCAAGAAGGGTATAATTCACCCCTCCACTTT.

At least ten counts were recorded for this clonotype. The chain recombines TRBV12-3 or TRBV12-4 with TRBJ1-6; D unresolved. Deletions cut 1 base from V and 9 bases from J, with 4 bases between. The CDR3 is 12 residues long. CDR3 nucleotide sequence: TGTGCCAGCAGTTTAGTTCGTTCACCCCTCCACTTT. Translating gives CASSLVRSPLHF.

This clonotype was counted a few times. The chain uses TRBV18 and TRBJ2-7; D is perhaps TRBD1 or TRBD2 (5 bases each). V was trimmed by 3 bases and J by 6 bases, leaving 12 bases between them. The CDR3 loop spans 13 amino acids. Germline loops: CDR1 KGHSH, CDR2 LQKENI. CDR3 in DNA: TGTGCCAGCTCACCGGGGGTCCCGGGCGAGCAGTACTTC. Protein sequence: CASSPGVPGEQYF.

This sequence joins TRBV19 and TRBJ1-1; D remains ambiguous. V lost 10 bases and J 0 bases, leaving 15 bases between the germline ends. CDR3 length equals 14 residues. The V gene's germline CDR1 is LNHDA and CDR2 SQIVND (reference sequence). DNA for the CDR3: TGTGCCACCAAGGGCGGGTGGCTGAACACTGAAGCTTTCTTT. It yields the protein CATKGGWLNTEAFF.

This clonotype is medium-sized by share. The V call is TRBV2, the J call TRBJ1-2; D possibly corresponds to TRBD1 (5 bases). The germline V and J ends were trimmed by 1 base and 8 bases, with 11 bases remaining between them. Germline V gene sequence: CDR1 SNHLY, CDR2 FYNNEI. CDR3 length: 13 amino acids. The CDR3 sequence: CASSEGGTDGYTF. The CDR3 nucleotides are TGTGCCAGCAGTGAAGGGGGGACCGACGGCTACACCTTC. Full variable domain (missing parts from reference TRBV2 and TRBJ1-2): EPEVTQTPSHQVTQMGQEVILRCVPISNHLYFYWYRQILGQKVEFLVSFYNNEISEKSEIFDDQFSVERPDGSNFTLKIRSTKLEDSAMYFCASSEGGTDGYTFGSGTRLTVV.

This clonotype was counted many times. The chain couples TRBV6-2 or TRBV6-3 to TRBJ2-2, with 7 bases aligning to TRBD1. V lost 2 bases and J lost 4; bases outside the gene matches: 7. This CDR3 is built from 16 residues. Per germline, CDR1 MNHEY and CDR2 SVGEGT. CDR3 coding DNA: TGTGCCAGCAGTTACACCCGACAGGGTGGCACCGGGGAGCTGTTTTTT. Encoded protein: CASSYTRQGGTGELFF.

This clonotype is deemed medium-sized. The CDR3 here is CASSMSSGRAAYNEQFF. CDR3 DNA sequence: TGTGCCAGCAGTATGTCTAGCGGGAGAGCCGCCTACAATGAGCAGTTCTTC. The chain recombines TRBV28 with TRBJ2-1; 10 bases match TRBD2. J was trimmed by 2 bases and V by 5 bases; bases with no gene match: 9. The CDR3 runs to 17 residues. Germline V lookup: CDR1 MDHEN, CDR2 SYDVKM.

This clonotype came up many times. This sequence joins TRBV7-6 and TRBJ2-5; no definite D call. The CDR3 totals 20 residues. Germline CDR1 reads SGHVS; CDR2 reads FNYEAQ. The germline V and J ends were trimmed by 2 bases and 4 bases, with 29 bases remaining between them. The CDR3 spells CASSLIDLLSTDSTRETQYF. The CDR3 nucleotides are TGTGCCAGCAGCTTAATCGATTTACTCTCTACTGACTCGACCAGAGAGACCCAGTACTTC.

This clonotype was recorded at least ten times. The chain links TRBV7-9 to TRBJ2-7; tentatively, D is TRBD1 or TRBD2 (5 bases each). With 5 bases removed from V and 0 bases from J, the gap between germline ends came to 11 bases. In germline, CDR1 is SEHNR, CDR2 FQNEAQ (reference sequence). This CDR3 is built from 14 residues. The CDR3 DNA sequence: TGTGCCAGCAGCCCGGGACGATTCTCCTACGAGCAGTACTTC. The encoded protein is CASSPGRFSYEQYF.

The rearrangement joins TRBV9 to TRBJ2-3; D gene uncertain. The CDR3 covers 16 residues. Trimming pared 4 bases from V and 0 bases from J, leaving 15 bases between. Germline assignment: CDR1 SGDLS and CDR2 YYNGEE. The CDR3 DNA reads TGTGCCAGCAGCCCGCTTGGTTCCTCTAGCACAGATACGCAGTATTTT. It translates to CASSPLGSSSTDTQYF.

To note about this clonotype: At one end, the junction sequence differs from germline, possibly due to a read error. The V call is TRBV6-2 or TRBV6-3, the J call TRBJ2-4; D remains unclear. CDR1 and CDR2 (germline): MNHEY, SVGEGT. The CDR3 runs to 15 residues. The CDR3, as DNA: TGTACCAGCAGTTACCCCGGATGGTCCAAAAACATTCAGTACTTC. This sequence encodes CTSSYPGWSKNIQYF.

This clonotype was observed at least ten times. The rearrangement joins TRBV20-1 to TRBJ2-2, with D perhaps matching TRBD1 (7 bases). The CDR3 consists of 18 residues. Between the trimmed V and J ends, which lost 0 bases and 5 bases, there was a span of 22 bases. Germline values: CDR1 DFQATT, CDR2 SNEGSKA (reference sequence). CDR3 in DNA: TGCAGTGCTAGAGATCTTGGCAGGGGGGCAATAGAGACCGGGGAGCTGTTTTTT. Its protein is CSARDLGRGAIETGELFF.